A single sample is the source of the 16 T cell receptor beta chains below, sequenced in a study of OX40 agonist ivuxolimab in advanced cancers. TCRdb's copy holds only in-frame clones and misses some; the assay was immunoSEQ multiplex PCR. The profile covers some 61,000 clones, with almost 90% appearing a single time and about 5.1% taken by the ten largest. Sample: CD4+ or CD8+ T cells sorted from blood, taken in a trial of the OX40 agonist ivuxolimab. The receptor set was obtained from an adult with an advanced solid tumor such as melanoma, head and neck, liver or kidney cancer.

The rearrangement joins TRBV9 to TRBJ2-5, with D unclear. The CDR3 is made up of 14 amino acids. Trimming pared 4 bases from V and 3 bases from J, leaving 13 bases between. Germline loops: CDR1 SGDLS, CDR2 YYNGEE. CDR3 coding DNA: TGTGCCAGCAGCCCCGGGTGGGCAGAAGAGACCCAGTACTTC. This encodes CASSPGWAEETQYF.

The gene calls are TRBV28 and TRBJ1-2; TRBD1 aligns across 10 bases. V lost 7 bases to trimming and J lost 10 bases; unmatched junction nucleotides: 6. The CDR3 loop spans 12 amino acids. Germline V lookup: CDR1 MDHEN, CDR2 SYDVKM. CDR3 sequence (DNA): TGTGCCAGCACCTTAGGACAGGGGGTCTACACCTTC. Translated: CASTLGQGVYTF.

This clone was seen a handful of times. The V gene is TRBV7-3, the J gene TRBJ2-7; 10 nucleotides line up with TRBD1. The CDR3 contains 14 residues. Germline assignment: CDR1 SGHTA and CDR2 FQGTGA. V gave up 5 bases and J gave up 4 bases; unmatched junction bases: 5. CDR3 sequence reads: CASSLGQGVYEQYF. CDR3 DNA: TGTGCCAGCAGCCTCGGACAGGGGGTATACGAGCAGTACTTC.

The chain employs TRBV25-1 and TRBJ1-3, with D hard to call. V was pared by 2 bases and J by 3 bases, with 14 bases between. Germline V gene sequence: CDR1 MGHDK, CDR2 SYGVNS. This CDR3 region has 16 residues. The CDR3 coding sequence is TGTGCCAGCAGTGAAGAAGGCAGAGGAAGTGGAAACACCATATATTTT. Translating gives CASSEEGRGSGNTIYF.

The V call is TRBV7-8, the J call TRBJ1-5, with 10 bases lining up with TRBD1. V lost 3 bases, J lost 5 bases, and 10 bases stayed unmatched. Germline V lookup: CDR1 SGHVS, CDR2 FQNEAQ. The CDR3 has 17 residues. The DNA for the CDR3 is TGTGCCAGCAGCTTCGACAGGGGGCGTCAATCTCATCAGCCCCAGCATTTT. Protein: CASSFDRGRQSHQPQHF.

The chain employs TRBV5-1 and TRBJ2-3; perhaps TRBD1 as D (6 bases). Germline V lookup: CDR1 SGHRS, CDR2 YFSETQ. The CDR3 is 14 residues long. V was trimmed by 5 bases and J by 1 base, leaving 11 bases between them. Here the CDR3 reads CASSTGQRTDTQYF. The CDR3 DNA follows: TGCGCCAGCAGTACTGGACAGCGCACAGATACGCAGTATTTT.

This clone was seen only a few times. The chain combines TRBV2 with TRBJ2-7; D gene unclear. V gave up 4 bases and J gave up 2 bases, with 12 bases separating them. From germline, CDR1 is SNHLY and CDR2 FYNNEI. The CDR3 is made up of 14 amino acids. As DNA, the CDR3 is TGTGCCAGCAGTGTCCCGGCGGTAACCTACGAGCAGTACTTC. This encodes CASSVPAVTYEQYF.

The chain carries TRBV4-2 and TRBJ2-3, with 8 bases matching TRBD2. Germline V CDR1 and CDR2: LGHNA, YNFKEQ. The V segment lost 0 bases and the J segment 4 bases; nucleotides outside the gene matches: 6. The CDR3 has 16 residues. In DNA form, the CDR3 reads TGTGCCAGCAGCCAAGACCGGGGGGGCTTGGCAGATACGCAGTATTTT. Protein sequence: CASSQDRGGLADTQYF.

V gene TRBV7-8 combines with J gene TRBJ1-2, with 7 nucleotides matching TRBD1. In germline, CDR1 is SGHVS, CDR2 FQNEAQ. Trimming cost V 4 bases and J 3 bases; bases outside gene matches: 8. The CDR3 runs 15 residues. CDR3 coding DNA: TGTGCCAGCAGCTACGACAGGGCGGCGTACTATGGCTACACCTTC. Protein product: CASSYDRAAYYGYTF. The variable domain in full, completed from reference TRBV7-8 and TRBJ1-2, reads GAGVSQSPRYKVAKRGQDVALRCDPISGHVSLFWYQQALGQGPEFLTYFQNEAQLDKSGLPSDRFFAERPEGSVSTLKIQRTQQEDSAVYLCASSYDRAAYYGYTFGSGTRLTVV.

The V and J genes are TRBV10-3 and TRBJ2-3, with D tentatively TRBD2 (5 bases). Germline-derived CDR1 and CDR2 are ENHRY and SYGVKD. Trimming removed 2 bases at V and 1 base at J, with 10 bases between. This CDR3 has 15 residues. CDR3 sequence: CAISERDGGTDTQYF. Written as DNA, the CDR3 is TGTGCCATCAGTGAGAGAGACGGGGGCACAGATACGCAGTATTTT.

V gene TRBV11-3 combines with J gene TRBJ1-2; 7 bases are shared with TRBD1. J was trimmed by 4 bases and V by 5 bases; bases with no gene match: 4. The CDR3 length is 13 residues. Per the germline V gene, CDR1 is SGHNT and CDR2 is YENEEA. Written as DNA, the CDR3 is TGTGCCAGCAGCACCCGACAGGGCTATGGCTACACCTTC. This encodes CASSTRQGYGYTF.

The gene calls are TRBV9 and TRBJ2-3; D is possibly TRBD1 (5 bases). This CDR3 region has 15 residues. V lost 0 bases and J lost 2, with 10 bases in between. CDR1 and CDR2 (germline): SGDLS, YYNGEE. Written as DNA, the CDR3 is TGTGCCAGCAGCGTAGGGTCAGGGCCCACAGATACGCAGTATTTT. Its translation is CASSVGSGPTDTQYF.

This sequence joins TRBV5-1 and TRBJ1-6, with no clear D. With 0 bases removed from V and 0 bases from J, the gap between germline ends came to 10 bases. The CDR3 is 17 amino acids. The germline V gene has CDR1 SGHRS and CDR2 YFSETQ. The CDR3 DNA reads TGCGCCAGCAGCTTGGGAACCGGCAGCTCCTATAATTCACCCCTCCACTTT. Its translation: CASSLGTGSSYNSPLHF.

Worth noting for this clone: One end of the junction varies from germline; a read error may be responsible. This rearrangement joins TRBV5-1 to TRBJ1-4, with D possibly being TRBD1 (6 bases). CDR1 and CDR2 (germline): SGHRS, YFSETQ. The CDR3 totals 14 residues. The CDR3 is CASSTGTTNEKLFF. The CDR3 coding sequence is TGCGCCAGCAGCACCGGGACAACCAATGAAAAACTGTTTTTT.

V gene TRBV13 combines with J gene TRBJ1-3, with 9 nucleotides matching TRBD1. The CDR3 sequence is 15 residues long. Germline V lookup: CDR1 PRHDT, CDR2 FYEKMQ (reference sequence). The V and J ends lost 2 bases and 7 bases, in that order; junction bases with no gene match: 6. Here the CDR3 DNA reads TGTGCCAGCAGCTTAAGGGGACAGGGTTGGAACACCATATATTTT. Protein sequence: CASSLRGQGWNTIYF.

This chain joins TRBV7-2 and TRBJ1-6, with D uncertain. V lost 5 bases and J 9 bases, leaving 11 bases between the germline ends. In germline, CDR1 is SGHTA, CDR2 FQGNSA. The CDR3 has 13 residues. The DNA for the CDR3 is TGTGCCAGCAGCCCCTCCCCCCTTTCACCCCTCCACTTT. It translates to CASSPSPLSPLHF.